This TCR beta chain came from a study of blood T cells in healthy people across ages. With a J-beta primer mix and a sample-barcoded 5' primer, a second PCR ran about 7 to 12 cycles. Every cDNA molecule carried a tag from a template-switch adaptor bearing 12 random nucleotides. MiXCR was run by TCRdb on the 5' RACE reads, yielding one entry per CDR3 protein. The profile shows about 1.5 million distinct CDR3 sequences, roughly 43% of them singletons. This CDR3 comprises 15 residues. Between the trimmed V and J ends, which lost 1 base and 3 bases, there was a span of 9 bases. The clonotype comes from a woman under 30 in good health. Sequenced material: blood. The chain uses TRBV12-3 or TRBV12-4 and TRBJ2-2; TRBD1 might be the D (5 bases). As DNA, the CDR3 is TGTGCCAGCAGTTTAGACAAGGGGTACACCGGGGAGCTGTTTTTT. Its protein is CASSLDKGYTGELFF.